This T cell receptor (beta chain) was identified in a study of cytomegalovirus exposure and HLA in healthy donors. The primer mix had 60 Vbeta and 13 Jbeta primers. Clones were sequenced by immunoSEQ multiplex PCR, and TCRdb holds only the in-frame ones, with some missing. Of about 82,000 clones in the sample, roughly 61% were seen once. With 4 bases clipped from V and 3 bases from J, the junction kept 2 bases outside the gene matches. The CDR3 is 13 amino acids. Germline assignment: CDR1 LGHNA and CDR2 YSLEER. The origin of this receptor is a woman in her thirties or forties in good health and CMV-seropositive. The material sequenced was PBMCs. The chain uses TRBV4-3 and TRBJ2-7; 8 nucleotides align to TRBD1. CDR3 protein: CASSPQGGYEQYF. CDR3 nucleotide sequence: TGCGCCAGCAGCCCACAGGGGGGCTACGAGCAGTACTTC.